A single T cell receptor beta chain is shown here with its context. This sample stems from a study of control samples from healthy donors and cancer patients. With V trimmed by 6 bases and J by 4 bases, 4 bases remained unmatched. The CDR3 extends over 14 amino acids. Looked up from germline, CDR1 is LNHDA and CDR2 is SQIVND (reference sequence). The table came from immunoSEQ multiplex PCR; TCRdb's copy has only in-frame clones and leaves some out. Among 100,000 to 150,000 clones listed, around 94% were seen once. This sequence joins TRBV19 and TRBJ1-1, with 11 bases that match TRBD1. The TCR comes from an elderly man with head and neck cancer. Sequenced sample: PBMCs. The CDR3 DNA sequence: TGTGCCAGTAGGGACAGGGGGCTTATCACTGAAGCTTTCTTT. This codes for CASRDRGLITEAFF.